These T cell receptor beta chains were read from a single sample in a study of T-cell memory formation after mild COVID-19. TCRdb processed the 5' RACE reads anew with MiXCR; each CDR3 protein has one entry. The profile shows about 340,000 distinct CDR3 sequences, more than 15% of them singletons. The sample was PBMCs or a T cell subset sorted from them (not recorded which). Every receptor here comes from a man between 18 and 29 years old who had mild COVID-19 (a few samples of this study predate the infection). Cell type and time point are not known. The CDR3 runs from the conserved cysteine through the conserved F or W. The D gene is left open where the match is weak. Clone size is shown for a subset of rows, as once, few, many or a class of expanded clone.

d_call: TRBD1; j_call: TRBJ1-6; clone_size: few; v_call: TRBV28; cdr3_nt: TGTGCCAGCAGACCTACAGGACAGGATAATTCACCCCTCCACTTT; cdr3_aa: CASRPTGQDNSPLHF
d_call: NA; j_call: TRBJ2-1; clone_size: few; v_call: TRBV18; cdr3_nt: TGTGCCAGCTCACCATCGGCGGGGTTGTCCTACAATGAGCAGTTCTTC; cdr3_aa: CASSPSAGLSYNEQFF
d_call: TRBD1; j_call: TRBJ2-7; clone_size: few; v_call: TRBV5-6; cdr3_nt: TGTGCCAGCAGCCTGGACAGGGCTGCCTACGAGCAGTACTTC; cdr3_aa: CASSLDRAAYEQYF
d_call: TRBD1; j_call: TRBJ2-4; clone_size: few; v_call: TRBV24-1; cdr3_nt: TGTGCCACCAGTGATTCACGGACAGGGGGAAACATTCAGTACTTC; cdr3_aa: CATSDSRTGGNIQYF
d_call: NA; j_call: TRBJ1-4; clone_size: NA; v_call: TRBV7-3; cdr3_nt: TGTGCCAGCAGCCGTCGTCAAGGCGAAAAACTGTTTTTT; cdr3_aa: CASSRRQGEKLFF
d_call: NA; j_call: TRBJ1-5; clone_size: NA; v_call: TRBV7-2; cdr3_nt: TGTGCCAGCACCGGACTGGGCAGGCTGGAGCCCCAGCATTTT; cdr3_aa: CASTGLGRLEPQHF
d_call: NA; j_call: TRBJ1-1; clone_size: NA; v_call: TRBV6-2/TRBV6-3; cdr3_nt: TGTGCCAGCTGGCAGGGGAACACTGAAGCTTTCTTT; cdr3_aa: CASWQGNTEAFF
d_call: TRBD1; j_call: TRBJ2-2; clone_size: NA; v_call: TRBV6-1; cdr3_nt: TGTGCCAGCATCGTTCGGAGCAGGGGGCCGCTGTTTTTT; cdr3_aa: CASIVRSRGPLFF
d_call: TRBD2; j_call: TRBJ2-1; clone_size: NA; v_call: TRBV10-3; cdr3_nt: TGTGCCATCAGTGCCCCCAGCTCTAGCGGGGGGATATATGAGCAGTTCTTC; cdr3_aa: CAISAPSSSGGIYEQFF
d_call: NA; j_call: TRBJ1-6; clone_size: NA; v_call: TRBV7-2; cdr3_nt: TGTGCCAGCAGCTTAGGGGGGGCTATTTATTCACCCCTCCACTTT; cdr3_aa: CASSLGGAIYSPLHF
d_call: TRBD2; j_call: TRBJ2-5; clone_size: NA; v_call: TRBV12-3/TRBV12-4; cdr3_nt: TGTGCCAGCAGAACAACTAGCGGGGGGGCTCTTTTTCGAGAGACCCAGTACTTC; cdr3_aa: CASRTTSGGALFRETQYF
d_call: TRBD2; j_call: TRBJ2-5; clone_size: NA; v_call: TRBV7-6; cdr3_nt: TGTGCCAGCAGCCTAGGACTAGTCGGACTCCAAGAGACCCAGTACTTC; cdr3_aa: CASSLGLVGLQETQYF
d_call: NA; j_call: TRBJ1-6; clone_size: many; v_call: TRBV4-3; cdr3_nt: TGCGCCAGCAGCCAAGATTTTGCAGGGTATAATTCACCCCTCCACTTT; cdr3_aa: CASSQDFAGYNSPLHF
d_call: NA; j_call: TRBJ2-7; clone_size: many; v_call: TRBV7-2; cdr3_nt: TGTGCCAGCAGAGGTCGGGCACCCTACGAGCAGTACTTC; cdr3_aa: CASRGRAPYEQYF
d_call: TRBD1; j_call: TRBJ2-4; clone_size: NA; v_call: TRBV6-2/TRBV6-3; cdr3_nt: TGTGCCAGCAGTTGGGGACAGGGGGCGAACATTCAGTACTTC; cdr3_aa: CASSWGQGANIQYF
d_call: NA; j_call: TRBJ1-3; clone_size: few; v_call: TRBV21-1; cdr3_nt: TGTGCCAGCAGCTCGCGTTTCGGACCGTCTGGAAACACCATATATTTT; cdr3_aa: CASSSRFGPSGNTIYF
d_call: NA; j_call: TRBJ1-1; clone_size: few; v_call: TRBV6-2/TRBV6-3; cdr3_nt: TGTGCCAGCAGCGCAAACAGCGGTCGGGAAGCTTTCTTT; cdr3_aa: CASSANSGREAFF
d_call: TRBD1; j_call: TRBJ2-1; clone_size: NA; v_call: TRBV18; cdr3_nt: TGTGCCAGCTCACCGCCCGGGACAGGGGCCTACAATGAGCAGTTCTTC; cdr3_aa: CASSPPGTGAYNEQFF
d_call: TRBD2; j_call: TRBJ2-1; clone_size: NA; v_call: TRBV13; cdr3_nt: TGTGCCAGCAGCTATCGGGGACTAGCGGGAGACAATGAGCAGTTCTTC; cdr3_aa: CASSYRGLAGDNEQFF
d_call: NA; j_call: TRBJ2-5; clone_size: NA; v_call: TRBV7-7; cdr3_nt: TGTGCTAGCAGCGAACTAAGAGGAGAGAGGGAGACCCAGTACTTC; cdr3_aa: CASSELRGERETQYF
d_call: TRBD2; j_call: TRBJ2-5; clone_size: few; v_call: TRBV7-9; cdr3_nt: TGTGCCAGCAGCCCCGGACTAGCGGGGGATCGGGAGACCCAGTACTTC; cdr3_aa: CASSPGLAGDRETQYF
d_call: TRBD2; j_call: TRBJ2-5; clone_size: NA; v_call: TRBV5-1; cdr3_nt: TGCGCCAGCAGCTTGGCCCTCAGGACTAGTAGTCAAGAGACCCAGTACTTC; cdr3_aa: CASSLALRTSSQETQYF
d_call: NA; j_call: TRBJ2-5; clone_size: NA; v_call: TRBV3-1; cdr3_nt: TGTGCCAGCAGCACACCCCGGGCGTCGGCAGAGACCCAGTACTTC; cdr3_aa: CASSTPRASAETQYF
d_call: NA; j_call: TRBJ1-2; clone_size: few; v_call: TRBV14; cdr3_nt: TGTGCCAGCAGCCAAGATCGGGACGTAAAAGGGTCAGCTAACTATGGCTACACCTTC; cdr3_aa: CASSQDRDVKGSANYGYTF
d_call: NA; j_call: TRBJ2-6; clone_size: few; v_call: TRBV6-2/TRBV6-3; cdr3_nt: TGTGCCAGCGCGACCTCTGGGGCCAACGTCCTGACTTTC; cdr3_aa: CASATSGANVLTF
d_call: NA; j_call: TRBJ1-5; clone_size: NA; v_call: TRBV5-1; cdr3_nt: TGCGCCAGCATGGGGGGGCCGGGTGGACTGAGCGATATGGAAAATCGACCCCAGCATTTT; cdr3_aa: CASMGGPGGLSDMENRPQHF
d_call: TRBD1; j_call: TRBJ1-1; clone_size: NA; v_call: TRBV5-5; cdr3_nt: TGTGCCAGCAGAAACGCAGGGGGCCGCATGAACACTGAAGCTTTCTTT; cdr3_aa: CASRNAGGRMNTEAFF
d_call: NA; j_call: TRBJ1-5; clone_size: NA; v_call: TRBV6-2/TRBV6-3; cdr3_nt: TGTGCCAGCAGTGAAACCGGGGACCAGCCCCAGCATTTT; cdr3_aa: CASSETGDQPQHF
d_call: TRBD2; j_call: TRBJ2-5; clone_size: few; v_call: TRBV5-1; cdr3_nt: TGCGCCAGCAGCTTGGAGGGGCTAGCGGGGGGTGAAGAGACCCAGTACTTC; cdr3_aa: CASSLEGLAGGEETQYF
d_call: NA; j_call: TRBJ2-7; clone_size: NA; v_call: TRBV2; cdr3_nt: TGTGCCAGCTCCCCCAGGCACGAGCAGTACTTC; cdr3_aa: CASSPRHEQYF
d_call: NA; j_call: TRBJ1-6; clone_size: NA; v_call: TRBV28; cdr3_nt: TGTGCCAGCAGCGCCTCTCCGACGGGGTCACCCCTCCACTTT; cdr3_aa: CASSASPTGSPLHF
d_call: NA; j_call: TRBJ1-4; clone_size: few; v_call: TRBV12-3/TRBV12-4; cdr3_nt: TGTGCCAGCAGTCCCAACCAGGGTCCCAATGAAAAACTGTTTTTT; cdr3_aa: CASSPNQGPNEKLFF
d_call: NA; j_call: TRBJ2-7; clone_size: many; v_call: TRBV6-2/TRBV6-3; cdr3_nt: TGTGCCAGCAAAAAGATGGGCACCCGAGGGAGCGCCTACGAGCAGTACTTC; cdr3_aa: CASKKMGTRGSAYEQYF
d_call: TRBD2; j_call: TRBJ2-2; clone_size: NA; v_call: TRBV6-5; cdr3_nt: TGTGCCAGCAGTCCTGGAGCGGGGGGGCAAACCGGGGAGCTGTTTTTT; cdr3_aa: CASSPGAGGQTGELFF
d_call: TRBD2; j_call: TRBJ2-1; clone_size: NA; v_call: TRBV20-1; cdr3_nt: TGCAGTGTTGCGGGGGGGCTAGATGAGCAGTTCTTC; cdr3_aa: CSVAGGLDEQFF
d_call: NA; j_call: TRBJ2-3; clone_size: few; v_call: TRBV10-3; cdr3_nt: TGTGCCATCAGTGATTCTCGGGCCCTGATGGATACGCAGTATTTT; cdr3_aa: CAISDSRALMDTQYF
d_call: NA; j_call: TRBJ2-1; clone_size: few; v_call: TRBV7-8; cdr3_nt: TGTGCCAGCAGGCCAACTTCGCTCAATGAGCAGTTCTTC; cdr3_aa: CASRPTSLNEQFF
d_call: NA; j_call: TRBJ2-1; clone_size: NA; v_call: TRBV27; cdr3_nt: TGTGCCAGCAGTTTCCTGAGCTCCTACAATGAGCAGTTCTTC; cdr3_aa: CASSFLSSYNEQFF
d_call: NA; j_call: TRBJ1-5; clone_size: NA; v_call: TRBV10-3; cdr3_nt: TGTGCCATCAGTGAGAGGGGGGATAGCAATCAGCCCCAGCATTTT; cdr3_aa: CAISERGDSNQPQHF
d_call: TRBD1; j_call: TRBJ2-7; clone_size: few; v_call: TRBV18; cdr3_nt: TGTGCCAGCTCACCACGGGGACAGCCCTCCGGCGAGCAGTACTTC; cdr3_aa: CASSPRGQPSGEQYF
d_call: TRBD1; j_call: TRBJ1-1; clone_size: NA; v_call: TRBV7-2; cdr3_nt: TGTGCCAGCAGCTTACATCCTTTGACAGGGCCCACTGAAGCTTTCTTT; cdr3_aa: CASSLHPLTGPTEAFF
d_call: NA; j_call: TRBJ1-1; clone_size: NA; v_call: TRBV12-3/TRBV12-4; cdr3_nt: TGTGCCAGCAGCCCGACAGAATCCAGAGCTGAAGCTTTCTTT; cdr3_aa: CASSPTESRAEAFF
d_call: TRBD2; j_call: TRBJ2-3; clone_size: many; v_call: TRBV20-1; cdr3_nt: TGCAGTGCTAGGCGTGCTAGCGGGGCCACGGATACGCAGTATTTT; cdr3_aa: CSARRASGATDTQYF
d_call: NA; j_call: TRBJ2-2; clone_size: few; v_call: TRBV19; cdr3_nt: TGTGCCAGTAGTATACTTGAGAACACCGGGGAGCTGTTTTTT; cdr3_aa: CASSILENTGELFF
d_call: NA; j_call: TRBJ1-1; clone_size: NA; v_call: TRBV20-1; cdr3_nt: TGCAGTGCTAGGCCAGGGGCTGACACTGAAGCTTTCTTT; cdr3_aa: CSARPGADTEAFF
d_call: NA; j_call: TRBJ1-4; clone_size: NA; v_call: TRBV5-1; cdr3_nt: TGCGCCACCCGGTGGGGGCGCGAGGCTAATGAAAAACTGTTTTTT; cdr3_aa: CATRWGREANEKLFF
d_call: TRBD1; j_call: TRBJ1-6; clone_size: NA; v_call: TRBV25-1; cdr3_nt: TGTGCCAGCGATCCACAGGGGGCAGGACCCCTCCACTTT; cdr3_aa: CASDPQGAGPLHF
d_call: NA; j_call: TRBJ1-5; clone_size: few; v_call: TRBV12-3/TRBV12-4; cdr3_nt: TGTGCCAGCAGAAGCATGGGGGGGGACAATCAGCCCCAGCATTTT; cdr3_aa: CASRSMGGDNQPQHF
d_call: NA; j_call: TRBJ1-5; clone_size: few; v_call: TRBV6-2/TRBV6-3; cdr3_nt: TGTGCCAGCAGTTACGCGGAACTCAATCAGCCCCAGCATTTT; cdr3_aa: CASSYAELNQPQHF
d_call: TRBD1; j_call: TRBJ2-5; clone_size: many; v_call: TRBV9; cdr3_nt: TGTGCCAGCAGCAAGACAGGGGCGGGAGAGACCCAGTACTTC; cdr3_aa: CASSKTGAGETQYF
d_call: NA; j_call: TRBJ1-1; clone_size: NA; v_call: TRBV27; cdr3_nt: TGTGCCAGCAGTTGGGCCGGCGGGGCTGAAGCTTTCTTT; cdr3_aa: CASSWAGGAEAFF
d_call: NA; j_call: TRBJ1-4; clone_size: few; v_call: TRBV9; cdr3_nt: TGTGCCAGCAGCGGACTCTTAGGGAGTGAAAAACTGTTTTTT; cdr3_aa: CASSGLLGSEKLFF
d_call: NA; j_call: TRBJ1-5; clone_size: few; v_call: TRBV5-5; cdr3_nt: TGTGCCAGCAGCCCTGGTGAGAGCAATCAGCCCCAGCATTTT; cdr3_aa: CASSPGESNQPQHF
d_call: NA; j_call: TRBJ2-3; clone_size: many; v_call: TRBV4-1; cdr3_nt: TGCGCCAGCAGCCAAGGTCTCCTGATAGATACGCAGTATTTT; cdr3_aa: CASSQGLLIDTQYF
d_call: TRBD2; j_call: TRBJ2-5; clone_size: many; v_call: TRBV4-2; cdr3_nt: TGTGCCAGCAGCCAAACTAGCGGGGGGGTCCAAGAGACCCAGTACTTC; cdr3_aa: CASSQTSGGVQETQYF
d_call: TRBD1; j_call: TRBJ2-7; clone_size: NA; v_call: TRBV3-1; cdr3_nt: TGTGCCAGCGGGGACAGGGAGGGCGAGCAGTACTTC; cdr3_aa: CASGDREGEQYF